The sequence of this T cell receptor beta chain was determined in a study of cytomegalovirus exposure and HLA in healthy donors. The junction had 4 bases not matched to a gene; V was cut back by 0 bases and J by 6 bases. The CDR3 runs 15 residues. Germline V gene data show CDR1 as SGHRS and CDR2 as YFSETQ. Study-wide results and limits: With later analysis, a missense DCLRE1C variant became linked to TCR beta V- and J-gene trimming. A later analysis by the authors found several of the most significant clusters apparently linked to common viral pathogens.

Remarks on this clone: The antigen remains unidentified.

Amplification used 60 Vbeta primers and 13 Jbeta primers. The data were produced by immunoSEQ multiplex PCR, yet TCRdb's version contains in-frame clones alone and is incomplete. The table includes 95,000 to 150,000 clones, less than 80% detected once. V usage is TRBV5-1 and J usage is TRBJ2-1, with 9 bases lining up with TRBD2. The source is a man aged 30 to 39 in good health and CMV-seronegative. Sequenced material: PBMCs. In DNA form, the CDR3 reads TGCGCCAGCAGCTTGGTCCTAGCGGGGTCCAATGAGCAGTTCTTC. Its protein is CASSLVLAGSNEQFF.